This section outlines one T cell receptor (beta chain) sequence together with its context. J was trimmed by 10 bases and V by 1 base; bases with no gene match: 10. Germline V gene lookup returns CDR1 MGHRA and CDR2 YSYEKL. The CDR3 is 17 residues long. This sample is part of a study of blood T cell repertoires in COVID-19. The protocol was immunoSEQ multiplex PCR, while the TCRdb copy is restricted to in-frame clones and leaves out a portion. This sample carries about 68,000 clones, about 91% of them seen once, and the ten largest clones take around 4.7%. The sequence was obtained from a woman in her sixties with active COVID-19. The source material was peripheral blood. This chain joins TRBV4-1 and TRBJ1-6; 10 bases match TRBD1. CDR3 nucleotides: TGCGCCAGCAGCCAAGTACCGGCCGGGACAGGGGTATCACCCCTCCACTTT. This sequence encodes CASSQVPAGTGVSPLHF.